This passage covers 17 T cell receptor beta chains from one sample sequenced in a study of T cell clonality in common variable immunodeficiency. Measured with immunoSEQ multiplex PCR; TCRdb has only the in-frame clones, and not every one. The sample shows 52,000 or so clones, none of them appearing just once. Sequenced material: peripheral blood mononuclear cells. These receptors were obtained from a person aged 18 to 70 in good health.

There are many counts of this clone. The sequenced fragment ends 3 residues before the CDR3 boundary, so the rest is inferred from the germline J gene. V is TRBV7-1 and J is TRBJ1-5; D is possibly TRBD1 (5 bases). TRBV7-1 is classed as an ORF, of uncertain function. This CDR3 contains 20 residues. Trimming removed 3 bases from V and 2 bases from J, with 26 bases in between. CDR3 protein: CASSSANPGLRTWGNQPQHF. CDR3 DNA, as far as it was read: TGTGCCAGCAGCTCCGCCAATCCGGGACTGCGTACCTGGGGCAATCAGCCC.

This clone was found many times. The read gets to within 3 residues of the CDR3 end, and the germline J gene fills in the rest. The V and J genes are TRBV19 and TRBJ1-4; D remains unclear. This CDR3 region has 14 residues. V was trimmed by 4 bases and J by 7 bases, leaving 13 bases between them. The germline CDR1 and CDR2 sequences are LNHDA and SQIVND (reference sequence). The CDR3 protein is CASSTDTVGEKLFF. The CDR3 DNA, read in part, is TGTGCCAGTAGTACCGACACAGTTGGTGAAAAA.

This clone was picked up many times. The read halts 3 residues ahead of the CDR3 end, with the missing end drawn from the germline J gene. The genes are TRBV10-1 and TRBJ2-3; 7 bases align to TRBD2. The CDR3 has 15 amino acids. J lost 1 base, V lost 2 bases, and 3 bases had no gene match. Germline V CDR1 and CDR2: WNHNN, SYGVQD (reference sequence). The CDR3 DNA, read in part, is TGCGCCAGCAGTGAGGGACTAGGGGGCACAGATACG. It specifies CASSEGLGGTDT. In full, the CDR3 is CASSEGLGGTDTQYF.

This clone was picked up many times. The read ends 3 residues before the CDR3 terminus; that terminus is restored from the germline J gene. The V call is TRBV10-1, the J call TRBJ1-1, with 7 nucleotides matching TRBD1. Losses at the gene ends were 8 bases for V and 5 bases for J; bases not matched to a gene: 8. Germline-derived CDR1 and CDR2 are WNHNN and SYGVQD (reference sequence). There are 13 residues in the CDR3. CDR3 loop: CASVPGGRTEAFF. The CDR3 DNA, read in part, is TGCGCCAGCGTCCCAGGGGGGAGAACTGAA.

In this sample, this clone turned up many times. The part of the CDR3 DNA that was read is TGCGCCAGCAGTGAGGGTAGCGGGAGTCCCCACGAC. Translating gives CASSEGSGSPHD. In full, the CDR3 reads CASSEGSGSPHDYTF. This chain uses TRBV10-1 with TRBJ1-2; no clear D. The CDR3 end falls 3 residues outside the read, so it is completed with the germline J gene. Germline CDR1 WNHNN, CDR2 SYGVQD (reference sequence). The CDR3 covers 15 residues.

As concerns this clone: The read halts 3 residues ahead of the CDR3 end, with the missing end drawn from the germline J gene. The chain couples TRBV18 to TRBJ2-3; 7 bases are shared with TRBD1. This CDR3 spans 16 amino acids. Germline V CDR1 and CDR2: KGHSH, LQKENI. The sequenced CDR3 bases are TGTGCCAGCTCACCGGACCGCCCGAGTGGACAGGAGACG. Translated: CASSPDRPSGQET. The CDR3 as a whole reads CASSPDRPSGQETQYF. Filled out from reference TRBV18 and TRBJ2-3, the complete variable domain reads NAGVMQNPRHLVRRRGQEARLRCSPMKGHSHVYWYRQLPEEGLKFMVYLQKENIIDESGMPKERFSAEFPKEGPSILRIQQVVRGDSAAYFCASSPDRPSGQETQYFGPGTRLTVL.

This clone was detected ten times or more. Read data end 3 residues before the CDR3 end; the end is taken from the germline J gene. The J gene is TRBJ1-1, the V gene TRBV6-1; no definite D call. The ends were cut back, 4 bases at V and 1 base at J, with 7 bases in the middle. CDR1 and CDR2 from the germline V gene are MNHNS and SASEGT. The CDR3 has 13 residues. The CDR3 reads CASSVAENTEAFF. The CDR3 bases that were read are TGTGCCAGCAGTGTGGCAGAGAACACTGAA.

Ten or more counts support this clone. The CDR3 end is not reached by the read, which stops 3 residues before it; the germline J gene fills it in. The chain uses TRBV29-1 and TRBJ2-2; TRBD2 matches at 7 bases. This CDR3 is built from 15 residues. CDR1 and CDR2 (germline): SQVTM, ANQGSEA. J was trimmed by 2 bases and V by 6 bases; bases with no gene match: 9. CDR3 residues: CSVRVASGNTGELFF. Incomplete CDR3 DNA: TGCAGCGTAAGGGTAGCTAGCGGAAACACCGGGGAG.

Worth noting for this clone: Read sequence stops 3 residues before the CDR3 end, and the germline J gene provides the missing end. This sequence joins TRBV19 and TRBJ1-2; D is undetermined. Germline V CDR1 and CDR2: LNHDA, SQIVND (reference sequence). The CDR3 runs 14 residues. CDR3: CASSIVGRVKDYTF. The sequenced CDR3 bases are TGTGCCAGTAGTATAGTCGGAAGGGTGAAAGAC.

This clone was observed a few times. Being one base from a much bigger clone, this may be a read error. From the germline J gene comes the end of the CDR3, since the read stops 3 residues before it. The chain couples TRBV5-1 to TRBJ2-5; weak D call: TRBD2 (6 bases). Germline CDR1 reads SGHRS; CDR2 reads YFSETQ. This CDR3 contains 15 residues. CDR3 protein: CASSLEGLNTDTQYF. CDR3 bases read: TGCGCCAGCAGCTTGGAGGGACTGAACACAGATACC.

This clone was recorded many times. The read ends 3 residues shy of where the CDR3 ends; the end is completed using the germline J gene. The V call is TRBV18, the J call TRBJ1-2; D is perhaps TRBD1 (5 bases). This CDR3 is built from 15 residues. Germline CDR1 and CDR2: KGHSH and LQKENI. The sequenced CDR3 bases are TGTGCCAGCTCACGCCTAGGGACTGCGGTAGAGGGC. Residues: CASSRLGTAVEG. The CDR3, in full, reads CASSRLGTAVEGYTF.

This clone was recorded many times. The read ends 3 residues shy of where the CDR3 ends; the end is completed using the germline J gene. The rearrangement links TRBV6-4 to TRBJ2-1, with 8 bases lining up with TRBD2. V gave up 4 bases and J gave up 9 bases; unmatched junction bases: 8. Germline CDR1 and CDR2: MRHNA and SNTAGT. The CDR3 consists of 14 residues. CDR3 DNA (partial): TGTGCCAGCAGTGCTATTAGCGGGAATCTTGAG. Translation: CASSAISGNLE. The whole CDR3 is CASSAISGNLEQFF.

This clone was detected ten times or more. The missing CDR3 end, 3 residues past where the read stops, is filled in from the germline J gene. The chain joins TRBV20-1 to TRBJ2-7; the match to TRBD2 covers 8 bases. Germline trimming cut 5 bases from V and 4 bases from J; bases unmatched to any gene: 10. Germline CDR1 reads DFQATT; CDR2 reads SNEGSKA (reference sequence). The CDR3 has 14 amino acids. The sequenced CDR3 bases are TGCAGTGCTGCAGGAGCGGGAGCTCGGTACGAG. This codes for CSAAGAGARYE. The CDR3 in full is CSAAGAGARYEQYF.

There are many counts of this clone. The CDR3 end falls 3 residues outside the read, so it is completed with the germline J gene. The V and J genes are TRBV7-9 and TRBJ2-5; TRBD2 aligns across 8 bases. V shed 4 bases and J 3 bases; nucleotides not matched to a gene: 4. The germline gives CDR1 SEHNR, CDR2 FQNEAQ (reference sequence). The length of the CDR3 is 14 residues. The CDR3 here is CASSYTSGKETQYF. Partial CDR3 DNA: TGTGCCAGCAGCTATACTAGCGGAAAAGAGACC.

This clone was recorded many times. The read terminates 3 residues ahead of where the CDR3 ends, so the germline J gene completes it. The rearrangement uses TRBV7-2 and TRBJ2-7, with TRBD2 matching over 12 bases. This CDR3 region has 14 residues. J lost 2 bases, V lost 5 bases, and 1 base had no gene match. Germline assignment: CDR1 SGHTA and CDR2 FQGNSA. The CDR3 DNA, read in part, is TGTGCCAGCAGCACTAGCGGGGGGACCTACGAG. This codes for CASSTSGGTYE. The entire CDR3 reads CASSTSGGTYEQYF.

This clone was counted ten times or more. The observed sequence ends 3 residues before the CDR3 terminus, with the missing tail filled in from the germline J gene. The chain couples TRBV20-1 to TRBJ2-7, with D possibly being TRBD1 (5 bases). Trimming cost V 4 bases and J 2 bases, with 18 bases left between them. CDR1 is DFQATT, CDR2 SNEGSKA, per germline (reference sequence). This CDR3 has 15 amino acids. CDR3 DNA, as far as it was read: TGCAGTGCTAAAACGCTGGACAATCGTCCCTACGAG. The encoded protein is CSAKTLDNRPYE. The CDR3 reads in full as CSAKTLDNRPYEQYF.

At least ten counts were recorded for this clone. The read terminates 3 residues ahead of where the CDR3 ends, so the germline J gene completes it. The V call is TRBV9, the J call TRBJ2-3, with 11 bases fitting TRBD1. This CDR3 is built from 16 residues. V trimming: 0 bases; J trimming: 3 bases; junction bases outside the gene matches: 3. Germline-derived CDR1 and CDR2 are SGDLS and YYNGEE. The CDR3 loop reads CASSVDGTGGTDTQYF. The covered CDR3 bases are TGTGCCAGCAGCGTAGATGGGACAGGGGGAACAGATACG.